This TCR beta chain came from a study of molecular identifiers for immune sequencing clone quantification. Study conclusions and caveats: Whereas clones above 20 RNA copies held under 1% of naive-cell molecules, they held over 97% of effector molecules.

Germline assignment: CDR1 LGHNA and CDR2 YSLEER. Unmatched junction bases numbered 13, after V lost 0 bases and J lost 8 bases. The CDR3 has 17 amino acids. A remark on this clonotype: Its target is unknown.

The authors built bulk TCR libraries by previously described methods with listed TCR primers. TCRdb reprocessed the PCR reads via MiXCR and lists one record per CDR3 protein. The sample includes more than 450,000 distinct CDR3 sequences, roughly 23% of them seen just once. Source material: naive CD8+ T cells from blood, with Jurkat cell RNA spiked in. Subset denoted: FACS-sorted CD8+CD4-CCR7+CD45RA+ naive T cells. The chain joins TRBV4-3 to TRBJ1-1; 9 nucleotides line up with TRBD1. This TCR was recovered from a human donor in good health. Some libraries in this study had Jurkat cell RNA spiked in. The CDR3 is CASSQDLLARTGEEAFF. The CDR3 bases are TGCGCCAGCAGCCAAGATTTGTTAGCTCGGACAGGGGAAGAAGCTTTCTTT.